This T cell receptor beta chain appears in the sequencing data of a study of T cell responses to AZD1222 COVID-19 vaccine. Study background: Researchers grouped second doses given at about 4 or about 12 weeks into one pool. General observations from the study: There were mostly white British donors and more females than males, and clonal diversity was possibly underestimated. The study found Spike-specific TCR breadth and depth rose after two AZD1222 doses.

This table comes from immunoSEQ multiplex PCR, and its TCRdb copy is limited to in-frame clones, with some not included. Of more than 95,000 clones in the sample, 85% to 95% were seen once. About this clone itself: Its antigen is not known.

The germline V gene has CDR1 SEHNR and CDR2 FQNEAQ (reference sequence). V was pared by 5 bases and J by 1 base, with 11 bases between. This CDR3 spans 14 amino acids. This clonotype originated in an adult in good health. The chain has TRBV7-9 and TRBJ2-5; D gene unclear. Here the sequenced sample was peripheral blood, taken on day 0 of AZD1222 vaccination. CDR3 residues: CASSVRRRQETQYF. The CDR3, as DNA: TGTGCCAGCAGCGTCAGACGCCGCCAAGAGACCCAGTACTTC.